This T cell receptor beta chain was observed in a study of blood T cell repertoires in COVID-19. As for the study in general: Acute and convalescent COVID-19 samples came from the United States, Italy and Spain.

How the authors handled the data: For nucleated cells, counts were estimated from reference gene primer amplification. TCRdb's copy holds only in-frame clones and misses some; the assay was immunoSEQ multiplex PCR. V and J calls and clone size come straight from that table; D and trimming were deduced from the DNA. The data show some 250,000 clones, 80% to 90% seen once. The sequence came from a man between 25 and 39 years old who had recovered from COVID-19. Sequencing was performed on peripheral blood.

Here the CDR3 DNA reads TGCGCCAGCGCGACTGAGGGGGTAGGGAGCACAGATACGCAGTATTTT. The encoded protein is CASATEGVGSTDTQYF. The chain is built from TRBV5-1 and TRBJ2-3; maybe TRBD1 (6 bases). V was trimmed by 7 bases and J by 0 bases, leaving 18 bases between them. The CDR3 spans 16 residues. CDR1 and CDR2 from the germline V gene are SGHRS and YFSETQ.